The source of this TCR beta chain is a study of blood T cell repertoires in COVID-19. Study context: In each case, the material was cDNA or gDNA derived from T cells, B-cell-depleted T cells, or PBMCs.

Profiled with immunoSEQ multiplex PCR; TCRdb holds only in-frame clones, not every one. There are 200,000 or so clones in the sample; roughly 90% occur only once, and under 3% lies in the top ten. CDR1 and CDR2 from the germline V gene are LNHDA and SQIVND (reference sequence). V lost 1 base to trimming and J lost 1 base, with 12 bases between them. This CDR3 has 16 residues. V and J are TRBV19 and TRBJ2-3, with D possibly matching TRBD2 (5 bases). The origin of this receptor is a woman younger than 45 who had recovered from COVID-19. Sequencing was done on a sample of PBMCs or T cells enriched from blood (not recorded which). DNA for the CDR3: TGTGCCAGTAGTATAGTCGGAGGAGCGGGCACAGATACGCAGTATTTT. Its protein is CASSIVGGAGTDTQYF.